A selection of T cell receptor beta chains follows, all from one sample in a study of CD8 T cells in Susac syndrome. From the immunoSEQ multiplex PCR reads, TCRdb called clonotypes with MiXCR, one entry per CDR3 protein. The sample shows about 200,000 distinct CDR3 sequences, roughly 94% of them seen only once. Sequenced sample: CD4+ T cells from PBMCs. All receptors come from a human donor in good health. Both conserved end residues are part of each CDR3. The D gene is left open where the match is weak. Expanded clones are given a class, and other clones once, few, many or no size at all.

- | - | TRBJ2-1 | TRBV20-1 | CSAPTRINKQFF | TGCAGTGCTCCAACCCGGATTAATAAGCAGTTCTTC
- | - | TRBJ1-5 | TRBV5-1 | CASRADFEGGQPQHF | TGCGCCAGTCGGGCAGATTTTGAAGGGGGACAGCCCCAGCATTTT
- | - | TRBJ2-3 | TRBV29-1 | CSVVPGPRATTQYF | TGCAGCGTGGTACCGGGACCCAGAGCGACTACGCAGTATTTT
TRBD1 | - | TRBJ1-2 | TRBV5-1 | CASSLQTGNYGYTF | TGCGCCAGCAGCTTGCAGACAGGGAACTATGGCTACACCTTC
- | once | TRBJ2-2 | TRBV11-2 | CASSTTWGFAGELFF | TGTGCCAGCAGCACAACGTGGGGGTTCGCCGGGGAGCTGTTTTTT
- | once | TRBJ2-7 | TRBV3-1 | CASSQDWYEQYF | TGTGCCAGCAGCCAAGATTGGTACGAGCAGTACTTC
- | - | TRBJ1-2 | TRBV20-1 | CSARANYGYTF | TGCAGTGCTAGAGCTAACTATGGCTACACCTTC
TRBD1 | - | TRBJ2-7 | TRBV6-5 | CASSGTGSEQYF | TGTGCCAGCAGCGGGACAGGCAGCGAGCAGTACTTC
- | - | TRBJ1-2 | TRBV29-1 | CSVSGSGGYTF | TGCAGCGTTTCCGGATCCGGGGGCTACACCTTC
TRBD2 | - | TRBJ2-1 | TRBV2 | CASTPSGIYKEQFF | TGTGCCAGCACTCCTAGCGGGATTTACAAAGAGCAGTTCTTC
- | - | TRBJ2-3 | TRBV29-1 | CSVEGTDTQYF | TGCAGCGTTGAGGGTACAGATACGCAGTATTTT
- | - | TRBJ1-1 | TRBV7-2 | CASSADGMNTEAFF | TGTGCCAGCAGCGCGGACGGCATGAACACTGAAGCTTTCTTT
- | - | TRBJ2-3 | TRBV7-8 | CASSFDLGDTQYF | TGTGCCAGCAGTTTCGATCTGGGCGATACGCAGTATTTT
- | - | TRBJ2-5 | TRBV5-1 | CASSFGQYQETQYF | TGCGCCAGCAGCTTCGGACAGTACCAAGAGACCCAGTACTTC
TRBD2 | - | TRBJ2-1 | TRBV29-1 | CSAVAGAYNEQFF | TGCAGCGCCGTAGCGGGAGCCTACAATGAGCAGTTCTTC
- | - | TRBJ2-1 | TRBV3-1 | CASRPDRYNEQFF | TGTGCCAGCAGACCAGACCGGTACAATGAGCAGTTCTTC
- | - | TRBJ2-3 | TRBV29-1 | CSVTDTDTQYF | TGCAGCGTTACAGACACAGATACGCAGTATTTT
TRBD2 | - | TRBJ2-3 | TRBV12-3/TRBV12-4 | CASSSSGPSGSSPRDTQYF | TGTGCCAGCAGTTCCTCGGGGCCTAGCGGGAGTTCGCCCCGGGATACGCAGTATTTT
- | - | TRBJ1-2 | TRBV4-3 | CASSQDVREDYGYTF | TGCGCCAGCAGCCAAGACGTCAGGGAGGACTATGGCTACACCTTC
TRBD1 | - | TRBJ1-1 | TRBV9 | CASSPTGTGSQAFF | TGTGCCAGCAGCCCGACCGGGACAGGGTCCCAAGCTTTCTTT
TRBD2 | - | TRBJ2-5 | TRBV20-1 | CSAPGTSGGQETQYF | TGCAGTGCTCCCGGGACTAGCGGGGGCCAAGAGACCCAGTACTTC
- | - | TRBJ2-3 | TRBV29-1 | CSADGRTGTDTQYF | TGCAGCGCCGACGGACGGACGGGCACAGATACGCAGTATTTT
- | - | TRBJ1-2 | TRBV27 | CASSFRNNYGYTF | TGTGCCAGCAGTTTTAGGAACAACTATGGCTACACCTTC
- | - | TRBJ1-5 | TRBV14 | CASSGPNQPQHF | TGTGCCAGCTCTGGACCTAATCAGCCCCAGCATTTT
TRBD1 | - | TRBJ2-7 | TRBV2 | CASSGTGGRSSYEQYF | TGTGCCAGCAGTGGGACAGGGGGGCGCAGCTCCTACGAGCAGTACTTC
TRBD1 | once | TRBJ2-5 | TRBV29-1 | CSVTGQGDQETQYF | TGCAGCGTAACCGGACAGGGGGACCAAGAGACCCAGTACTTC
TRBD1 | - | TRBJ1-5 | TRBV5-1 | CASSPGQGSQPQHF | TGCGCCAGCAGCCCCGGACAGGGGAGTCAGCCCCAGCATTTT
TRBD2 | - | TRBJ2-3 | TRBV2 | CASNVAGSTDTQYF | TGTGCCAGCAACGTAGCGGGGAGCACAGATACGCAGTATTTT
- | - | TRBJ1-1 | TRBV5-4 | CASSLGLAEAFF | TGTGCCAGCAGCTTGGGATTAGCTGAAGCTTTCTTT
TRBD1 | - | TRBJ1-5 | TRBV5-1 | CASSWTGDDQPQHF | TGCGCCAGCAGCTGGACAGGGGACGACCAGCCCCAGCATTTT
- | - | TRBJ1-1 | TRBV7-2 | CASSLDPGVREAFF | TGTGCCAGCAGCTTGGATCCGGGGGTTCGTGAAGCTTTCTTT
- | - | TRBJ2-3 | TRBV20-1 | CSARDYTYSGRTQYF | TGCAGTGCTAGAGATTACACGTATTCGGGGCGGACGCAGTATTTT
- | - | TRBJ1-5 | TRBV9 | CASSESPSSNQPQHF | TGTGCCAGCAGCGAATCGCCCTCTAGCAATCAGCCCCAGCATTTT
- | - | TRBJ1-1 | TRBV29-1 | CSYDEGGANTEAFF | TGCAGCTATGACGAGGGGGGAGCGAACACTGAAGCTTTCTTT
TRBD1 | - | TRBJ2-2 | TRBV7-7 | CASGQGASGELFF | TGTGCTTCGGGACAGGGGGCAAGCGGGGAGCTGTTTTTT
- | - | TRBJ2-3 | TRBV29-1 | CSVEDYRRADTQYF | TGCAGCGTTGAAGACTATCGGAGAGCTGATACGCAGTATTTT
- | - | TRBJ1-5 | TRBV2 | CASGAGLNQPQHF | TGTGCCAGCGGGGCAGGTCTCAATCAGCCCCAGCATTTT
TRBD2 | - | TRBJ2-1 | TRBV6-2/TRBV6-3 | CACRAGGSYNEQFF | TGCGCCTGTCGAGCGGGGGGGTCCTACAATGAGCAGTTCTTC